The present T cell receptor beta chain was sequenced within a study of Graves' ophthalmopathy and Graves' hyperthyroidism. The CDR3 is 15 amino acids. The ends lost 0 bases at V and 5 bases at J; junction bases unmatched: 6. Germline values: CDR1 SGHTA, CDR2 FQGTGA. Amplification from RNA transcripts yielded the TCR beta CDR3 regions. An initial RT-PCR round employing HTBI primers preceded a second-round multiplex PCR. Each CDR3 protein is one row after TCRdb ran MiXCR on the multiplex PCR reads. This sample has roughly 1.1 million distinct CDR3 sequences; 35% to 40% occur once, and the top ten carry 11%.

What was sequenced was peripheral blood or thyroid tissue (not recorded which). The TCR comes from an adult man with Graves' hyperthyroidism. The gene calls are TRBV7-3 and TRBJ2-5, with 7 bases aligning to TRBD1. The CDR3 loop reads CASSLTGGEFETQYF. DNA for the CDR3: TGTGCCAGCAGCTTAACAGGGGGCGAGTTTGAGACCCAGTACTTC.